Listed here are 20 T cell receptor beta chains from one sample, sequenced in a study of spatial heterogeneity in lung cancer. Using its own MiXCR run on the 5' RACE reads, TCRdb lists one record per CDR3 protein. The table shows approximately 66,000 distinct CDR3 sequences, with about 6.6% occurring only once. Regarding time point: sample taken at primary tumor resection. The sequencing used PBMCs, collected at surgery. The receptor source for this set is a female donor with early-stage non-small cell lung cancer.

The chain combines TRBV12-3 or TRBV12-4 with TRBJ2-7; tentatively, D is TRBD1 or TRBD2 (5 bases each). The CDR3 is 16 amino acids. Trimming took 5 bases from V and 2 from J, leaving 19 bases between them. The CDR3 bases are TGTGCCAGCAGTCCCCCCGGGGCGGAAGGGACCTACGAGCAGTACTTC. Residues: CASSPPGAEGTYEQYF.

This clonotype was seen many times. The rearrangement links TRBV7-2 to TRBJ2-7; 12 bases align to TRBD2. The CDR3 is made up of 18 amino acids. V lost 1 base and J lost 1; bases outside the gene matches: 8. Germline CDR1 is SGHTA and CDR2 is FQGNSA. In DNA form, the CDR3 reads TGTGCCAGCAGCTTAGGTCGCCTAGCGGGAGGGATATCCTACGAGCAGTACTTC. Protein: CASSLGRLAGGISYEQYF. The whole variable domain, filled in from reference TRBV7-2 and TRBJ2-7, reads GAGVSQSPSNKVTEKGKDVELRCDPISGHTALYWYRQSLGQGLEFLIYFQGNSAPDKSGLPSDRFSAERTGGSVSTLTIQRTQQEDSAVYLCASSLGRLAGGISYEQYFGPGTRLTVT.

This clonotype was observed many times. This chain joins TRBV5-1 and TRBJ2-5; D gene ambiguous. Germline V CDR1 and CDR2: SGHRS, YFSETQ. The CDR3 length is 13 residues. V was clipped by 0 bases and J by 6 bases, with 9 bases between them. CDR3 sequence reads: CASSLEATQTQYF. As DNA, the CDR3 is TGCGCCAGCAGCTTGGAGGCAACGCAGACCCAGTACTTC.

This clonotype was found a few times. This chain uses TRBV5-5 with TRBJ1-4; D call uncertain. Trimming left V 0 bases short and J 3 bases short, with 12 bases between. The CDR3 contains 16 residues. The V gene's germline CDR1 is SGHKS and CDR2 YYEKEE (reference sequence). CDR3 amino acids: CASSLGGGVANEKLFF. In DNA, the CDR3 is TGTGCCAGCAGCTTGGGAGGCGGGGTAGCTAATGAAAAACTGTTTTTT.

This clonotype has at least ten counts. The chain has TRBV3-1 and TRBJ2-5, with D possibly TRBD2 on 7 matching bases. Germline CDR1 is LGHDT and CDR2 is YNNKEL (reference sequence). V shed 2 bases and J shed 3 bases, with 13 bases lying between them. CDR3 length: 15 residues. This CDR3 reads CASSQLSGDKETQYF. The CDR3 coding sequence is TGTGCCAGCAGCCAATTGAGCGGGGACAAAGAGACCCAGTACTTC.

This clonotype was seen a few times. The rearrangement uses TRBV11-2 and TRBJ2-2; D is unresolved. Trimming removed 0 bases at V and 0 bases at J, with 8 bases between. The CDR3 runs 16 residues. Germline CDR1 SGHAT, CDR2 FQNNGV. The CDR3 sequence: CASSLEAGSNTGELFF. In DNA, the CDR3 is TGTGCCAGCAGCTTAGAGGCAGGTTCGAACACCGGGGAGCTGTTTTTT. The full variable domain, rest sourced from reference TRBV11-2 and TRBJ2-2, is EAGVAQSPRYKIIEKRQSVAFWCNPISGHATLYWYQQILGQGPKLLIQFQNNGVVDDSQLPKDRFSAERLKGVDSTLKIQPAKLEDSAVYLCASSLEAGSNTGELFFGEGSRLTVL.

This clonotype was recorded many times. V and J are TRBV7-9 and TRBJ1-1, with 7 bases aligning to TRBD1. The CDR3 extends over 11 amino acids. Looked up from germline, CDR1 is SEHNR and CDR2 is FQNEAQ (reference sequence). The J segment lost 11 bases and the V segment lost 5 bases, leaving 5 bases of the junction unmatched. The CDR3 DNA is TGTGCCAGCAGCCGACAGGGTAGGGCTTTCTTT. Protein sequence: CASSRQGRAFF.

Turning to this clonotype: One end of the junction is discordant with germline, which a read error may explain. The chain joins TRBV6-6 to TRBJ1-2; D is possibly TRBD1 (5 bases). Germline lookup yields CDR1 MNHNY and CDR2 SVGAGI (reference sequence). The CDR3 totals 12 residues. In DNA form, the CDR3 reads TGTGTCAGCAACAGGTCGATCTATGGCTACACCTTC. It is translated as CVSNRSIYGYTF.

This clonotype was seen at least ten times. The chain's CDR3 is CASSEGSGSSYNEQFF. CDR3 nucleotide sequence: TGTGCCAGCAGTGAAGGTTCAGGGAGCTCCTACAATGAGCAGTTCTTC. V usage is TRBV2 and J usage is TRBJ2-1; D could derive from TRBD1 or TRBD2 (5 bases each). CDR1 and CDR2 from the germline V gene are SNHLY and FYNNEI. There are 16 residues in the CDR3. V lost 1 base, J lost 0 bases, and 10 bases lay in between.

The chain carries TRBV20-1 and TRBJ2-1; TRBD2 might be the D (5 bases). This CDR3 is built from 17 residues. Trimming took off 6 bases at V and 2 bases at J, with 23 bases between the two ends. The germline V gene has CDR1 DFQATT and CDR2 SNEGSKA (reference sequence). The CDR3 nucleotides read TGCAGTGCCGAAGGCCGAGCGGAAGGGTCCCCCTACAATGAGCAGTTCTTC. This translates into CSAEGRAEGSPYNEQFF.

This chain links TRBV18 with TRBJ2-1; maybe TRBD2 (6 bases). Germline V lookup: CDR1 KGHSH, CDR2 LQKENI. Trimming pared 2 bases from V and 4 bases from J, leaving 6 bases between. CDR3 length: 13 amino acids. CDR3 protein: CASSPGGYNEQFF. CDR3 nucleotide sequence: TGTGCCAGCTCACCAGGAGGGTACAATGAGCAGTTCTTC.

The table lists this clonotype with many counts. The chain is built from TRBV27 and TRBJ1-5, with no clear D. The CDR3 is 14 residues long. Trimming took off 8 bases at V and 4 bases at J, with 15 bases between the two ends. CDR1 and CDR2 from the germline V gene are MNHEY and SMNVEV (reference sequence). CDR3 sequence reads: CASGNRRQNQPQHF. The CDR3, as DNA: TGTGCCAGCGGCAATCGACGGCAAAATCAGCCCCAGCATTTT.

This clonotype was recorded a few times. This chain uses TRBV19 with TRBJ1-5; TRBD1 aligns across 10 bases. V lost 4 bases to trimming and J lost 6 bases; unmatched junction nucleotides: 6. Germline loops: CDR1 LNHDA, CDR2 SQIVND (reference sequence). CDR3 length equals 15 residues. CDR3 in amino acids: CASSRYRDRGQPQHF. CDR3 bases: TGTGCCAGTAGTAGATACCGGGACAGGGGTCAGCCCCAGCATTTT.

This clonotype has just a few counts. The CDR3 DNA follows: TGCAGCGTTATAATCGGACTAGCGGGAGCGAATGAGCAGTTCTTC. Its protein product is CSVIIGLAGANEQFF. J is TRBJ2-1 and V is TRBV29-1, with TRBD2 identical over 13 bases. The CDR3 runs 15 residues. J was trimmed by 7 bases and V by 5 bases; bases with no gene match: 8. Germline V gene lookup returns CDR1 SQVTM and CDR2 ANQGSEA.

This clonotype appeared many times. The chain has TRBV27 and TRBJ2-3; a possible D gene is TRBD1 (5 bases). Trimming removed 3 bases from V and 2 bases from J, with 12 bases in between. The germline V gene has CDR1 MNHEY and CDR2 SMNVEV (reference sequence). This CDR3 has 15 amino acids. The CDR3 is CASSFSRGNTDTQYF. CDR3 nucleotide sequence: TGTGCCAGCAGTTTTAGTAGGGGCAACACAGATACGCAGTATTTT.

This clonotype was seen ten or more times. The chain carries TRBV20-1 and TRBJ2-3, with 8 bases that match TRBD1. V dropped 4 bases and J dropped 3; count of bases not matched to a gene: 6. The CDR3 extends over 14 amino acids. The germline gives CDR1 DFQATT, CDR2 SNEGSKA (reference sequence). The CDR3 is CSATTGGETDTQYF. The DNA of the CDR3 is TGCAGTGCTACTACAGGGGGTGAAACAGATACGCAGTATTTT.

The V call is TRBV5-1, the J call TRBJ2-1; 7 positions match TRBD1. The CDR3 consists of 17 residues. CDR1 and CDR2 from the germline V gene are SGHRS and YFSETQ. Germline trimming cut 2 bases from V and 6 bases from J; bases unmatched to any gene: 14. The CDR3 sequence is CASSFRGSRIEANEQFF. DNA for the CDR3: TGCGCCAGCAGCTTCAGGGGGAGTCGGATAGAGGCCAATGAGCAGTTCTTC.

The gene calls are TRBV7-2 and TRBJ1-1; D is undetermined. The CDR3 extends over 12 amino acids. Trimming stripped 0 bases from V and 9 bases from J, with 8 bases between. CDR1 is SGHTA, CDR2 FQGNSA, per germline. The CDR3, as DNA: TGTGCCAGCAGCTTAGCGAGGAAACAAGCTTTCTTT. The encoded protein is CASSLARKQAFF.

This clonotype appeared many times. This chain connects TRBV6-1 to TRBJ2-3; D gene unclear. The V end was cut by 2 bases, the J end by 2 bases, with 17 bases between. Germline V gives CDR1 MNHNS, CDR2 SASEGT. The CDR3 is made up of 17 amino acids. This CDR3 is CASSEYSRVEYTDTQYF. The CDR3 nucleotides are TGTGCCAGCAGTGAATACTCTAGGGTGGAATACACAGATACGCAGTATTTT.

This clonotype was counted between two and nine times. The rearrangement joins TRBV7-9 to TRBJ2-3, with D possibly TRBD1 on 6 matching bases. V gave up 2 bases and J gave up 4 bases, with 16 bases separating them. Germline V CDR1 and CDR2: SEHNR, FQNEAQ (reference sequence). The CDR3 runs to 16 residues. The CDR3 nucleotides are TGTGCCAGCAGCTTAATTAACAGGGTAACGGCAGATACGCAGTATTTT. It translates to CASSLINRVTADTQYF.